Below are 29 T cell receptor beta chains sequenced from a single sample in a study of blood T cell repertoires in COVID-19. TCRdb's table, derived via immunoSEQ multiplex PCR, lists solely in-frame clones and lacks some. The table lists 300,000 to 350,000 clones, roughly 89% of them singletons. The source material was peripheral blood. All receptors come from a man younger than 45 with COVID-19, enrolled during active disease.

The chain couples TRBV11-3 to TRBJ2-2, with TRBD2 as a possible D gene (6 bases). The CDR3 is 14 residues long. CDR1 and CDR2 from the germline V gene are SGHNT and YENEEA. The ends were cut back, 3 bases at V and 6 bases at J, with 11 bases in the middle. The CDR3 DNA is TGTGCCAGCAGCTTCAGGACGGGGGCCGGGGAGCTGTTTTTT. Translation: CASSFRTGAGELFF.

The CDR3 sequence: CASSLAGRTTSGNTIYF. In DNA form, the CDR3 reads TGTGCCAGCAGCTTGGCCGGCAGGACAACCTCTGGAAACACCATATATTTT. V and J are TRBV5-4 and TRBJ1-3, with D maybe TRBD1 (5 bases). Deletions cut 0 bases from V and 0 bases from J, with 13 bases between. Germline V lookup: CDR1 SGHNT, CDR2 YYREEE (reference sequence). This CDR3 region has 17 residues.

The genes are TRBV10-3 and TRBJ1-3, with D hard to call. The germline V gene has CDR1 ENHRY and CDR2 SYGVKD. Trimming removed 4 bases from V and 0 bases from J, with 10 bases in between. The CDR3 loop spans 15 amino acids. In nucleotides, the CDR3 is TGTGCCATCAGTGTCGGTCGGTACTCTGGAAACACCATATATTTT. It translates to CAISVGRYSGNTIYF.

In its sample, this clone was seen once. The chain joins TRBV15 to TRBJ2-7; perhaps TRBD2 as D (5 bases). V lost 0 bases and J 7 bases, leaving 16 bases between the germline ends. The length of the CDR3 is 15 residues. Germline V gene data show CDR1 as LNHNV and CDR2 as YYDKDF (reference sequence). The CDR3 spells CATSRDTYSSGEQYF. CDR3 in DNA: TGTGCCACCAGCAGAGATACATACTCCTCGGGGGAGCAGTACTTC.

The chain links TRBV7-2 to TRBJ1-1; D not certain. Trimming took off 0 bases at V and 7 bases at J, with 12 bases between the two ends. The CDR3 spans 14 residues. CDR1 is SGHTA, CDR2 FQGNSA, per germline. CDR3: CASSLALRINEAFF. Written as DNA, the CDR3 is TGTGCCAGCAGCTTAGCTCTCAGAATTAATGAAGCTTTCTTT.

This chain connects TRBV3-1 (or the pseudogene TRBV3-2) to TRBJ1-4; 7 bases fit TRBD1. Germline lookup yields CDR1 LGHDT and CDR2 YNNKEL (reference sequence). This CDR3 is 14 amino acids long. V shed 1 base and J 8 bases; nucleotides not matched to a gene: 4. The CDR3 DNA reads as TGTGCCAGCAGCCAAGCGGCAGGGGGGGAAAAACTGTTTTTT. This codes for CASSQAAGGEKLFF.

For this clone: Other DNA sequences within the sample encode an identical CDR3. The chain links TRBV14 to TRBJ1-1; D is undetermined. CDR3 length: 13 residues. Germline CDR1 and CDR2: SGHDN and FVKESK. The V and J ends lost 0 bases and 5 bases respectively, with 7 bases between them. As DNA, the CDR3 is TGTGCCAGCAGCCAAGATAGAGGGACTGAAGCTTTCTTT. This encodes CASSQDRGTEAFF. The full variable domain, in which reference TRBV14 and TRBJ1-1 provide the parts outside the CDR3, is EAGVTQFPSHSVIEKGQTVTLRCDPISGHDNLYWYRRVMGKEIKFLLHFVKESKQDESGMPNNRFLAERTGGTYSTLKVQPAELEDSGVYFCASSQDRGTEAFFGQGTRLTVV.

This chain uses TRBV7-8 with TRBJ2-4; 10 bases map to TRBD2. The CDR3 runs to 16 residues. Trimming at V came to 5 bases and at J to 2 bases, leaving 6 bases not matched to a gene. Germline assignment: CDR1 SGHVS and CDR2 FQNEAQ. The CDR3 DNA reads TGTGCCAGCAGCCTCCGACTAGCGGGCCCCAAAAACATTCAGTACTTC. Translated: CASSLRLAGPKNIQYF.

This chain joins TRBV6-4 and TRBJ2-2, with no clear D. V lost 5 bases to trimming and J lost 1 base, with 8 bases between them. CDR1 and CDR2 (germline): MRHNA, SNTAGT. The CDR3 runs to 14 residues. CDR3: CASSRELNTGELFF. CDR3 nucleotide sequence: TGTGCCAGCAGTCGTGAGCTGAACACCGGGGAGCTGTTTTTT.

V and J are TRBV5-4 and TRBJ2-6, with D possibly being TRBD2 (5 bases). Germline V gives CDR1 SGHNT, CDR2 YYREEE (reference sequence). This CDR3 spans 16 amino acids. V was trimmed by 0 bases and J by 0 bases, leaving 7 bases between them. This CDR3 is CASSLGGLSGANVLTF. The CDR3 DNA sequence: TGTGCCAGCAGCTTGGGCGGGCTCTCTGGGGCCAACGTCCTGACTTTC.

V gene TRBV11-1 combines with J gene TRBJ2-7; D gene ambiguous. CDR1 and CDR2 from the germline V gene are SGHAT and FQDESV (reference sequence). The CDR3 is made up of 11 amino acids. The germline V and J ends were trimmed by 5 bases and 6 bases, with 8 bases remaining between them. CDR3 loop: CASSRSSEQYF. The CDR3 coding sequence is TGTGCCAGCAGCCGGTCGAGCGAGCAGTACTTC.

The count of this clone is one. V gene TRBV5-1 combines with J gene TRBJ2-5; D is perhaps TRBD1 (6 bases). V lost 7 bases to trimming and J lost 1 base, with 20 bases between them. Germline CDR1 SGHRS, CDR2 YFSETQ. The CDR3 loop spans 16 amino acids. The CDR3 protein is CASSQESLGAQETQYF. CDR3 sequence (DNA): TGCGCCAGCTCCCAAGAAAGTTTGGGGGCCCAAGAGACCCAGTACTTC.

The DNA of the CDR3 is TGTGCCAGCAGTGAAAAGGAACTGGGAGGGTCGGGGACCCAGTACTTC. Its translation is CASSEKELGGSGTQYF. V is TRBV6-1 and J is TRBJ2-5; 7 bases fit TRBD2. Germline CDR1 reads MNHNS; CDR2 reads SASEGT. Trimming removed 2 bases from V and 7 bases from J; junction bases left unmatched: 13. This CDR3 region has 16 residues.

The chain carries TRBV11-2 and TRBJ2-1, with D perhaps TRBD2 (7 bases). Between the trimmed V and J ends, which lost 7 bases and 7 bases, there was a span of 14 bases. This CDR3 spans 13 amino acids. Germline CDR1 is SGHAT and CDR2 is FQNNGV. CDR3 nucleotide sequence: TGTGCCAGCACCCAGGGGAGGGGGAATGAGCAGTTCTTC. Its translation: CASTQGRGNEQFF.

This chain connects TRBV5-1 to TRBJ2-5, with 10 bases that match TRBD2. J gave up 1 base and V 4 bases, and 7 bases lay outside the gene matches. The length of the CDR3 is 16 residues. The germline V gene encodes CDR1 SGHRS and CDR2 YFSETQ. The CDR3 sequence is CASSPGLAASQETQYF. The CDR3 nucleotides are TGCGCCAGCAGCCCCGGACTAGCGGCCAGCCAAGAGACCCAGTACTTC.

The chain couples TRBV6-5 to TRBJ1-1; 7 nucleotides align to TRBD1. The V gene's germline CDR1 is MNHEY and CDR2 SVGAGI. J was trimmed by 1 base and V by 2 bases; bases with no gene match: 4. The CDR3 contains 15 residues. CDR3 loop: CASSYGTDSNTEAFF. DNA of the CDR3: TGTGCCAGCAGTTACGGGACAGACTCGAACACTGAAGCTTTCTTT.

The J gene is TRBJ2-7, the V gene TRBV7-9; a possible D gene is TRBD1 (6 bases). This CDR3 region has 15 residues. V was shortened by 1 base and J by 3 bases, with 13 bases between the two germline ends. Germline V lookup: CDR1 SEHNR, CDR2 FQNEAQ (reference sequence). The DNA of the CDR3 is TGTGCCAGCAGCTTAGTGCAGGGGCTCCACTACGAGCAGTACTTC. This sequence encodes CASSLVQGLHYEQYF.

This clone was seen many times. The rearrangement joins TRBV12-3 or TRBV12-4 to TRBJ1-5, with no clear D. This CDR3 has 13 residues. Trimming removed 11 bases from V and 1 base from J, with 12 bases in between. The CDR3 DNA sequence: TGTGCCTCTTGCGTCAGGAGCAATCAGCCCCAGCATTTT. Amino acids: CASCVRSNQPQHF.

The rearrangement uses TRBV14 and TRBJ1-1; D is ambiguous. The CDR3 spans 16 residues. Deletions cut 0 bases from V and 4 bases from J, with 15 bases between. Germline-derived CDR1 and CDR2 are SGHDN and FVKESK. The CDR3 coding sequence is TGTGCCAGCAGCCAAGACGGTGCGGGAGGAGGCACTGAAGCTTTCTTT. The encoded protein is CASSQDGAGGGTEAFF. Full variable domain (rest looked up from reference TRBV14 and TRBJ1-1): EAGVTQFPSHSVIEKGQTVTLRCDPISGHDNLYWYRRVMGKEIKFLLHFVKESKQDESGMPNNRFLAERTGGTYSTLKVQPAELEDSGVYFCASSQDGAGGGTEAFFGQGTRLTVV.

As DNA, the CDR3 is TGTGCCAGCAGCTTAGTCTCGGGGGAGTACGAGCAGTACTTC. It codes for CASSLVSGEYEQYF. The chain links TRBV7-2 to TRBJ2-7, with D possibly being TRBD2 (6 bases). Looked up from germline, CDR1 is SGHTA and CDR2 is FQGNSA. V was trimmed by 1 base and J by 4 bases, leaving 11 bases between them. CDR3 size: 14 residues.

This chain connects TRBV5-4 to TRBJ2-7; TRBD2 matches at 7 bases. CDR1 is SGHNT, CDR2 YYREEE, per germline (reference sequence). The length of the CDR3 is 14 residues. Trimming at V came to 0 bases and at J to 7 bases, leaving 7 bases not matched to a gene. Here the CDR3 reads CASSLDTGTKEQYF. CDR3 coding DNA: TGTGCCAGCAGCTTGGACACCGGGACTAAAGAGCAGTACTTC.

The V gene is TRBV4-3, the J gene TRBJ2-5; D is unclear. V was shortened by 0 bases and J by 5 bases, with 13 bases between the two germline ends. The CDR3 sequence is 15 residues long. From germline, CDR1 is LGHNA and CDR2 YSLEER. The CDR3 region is CASSQDHPTSETQYF. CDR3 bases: TGCGCCAGCAGCCAAGATCATCCAACTTCGGAGACCCAGTACTTC.

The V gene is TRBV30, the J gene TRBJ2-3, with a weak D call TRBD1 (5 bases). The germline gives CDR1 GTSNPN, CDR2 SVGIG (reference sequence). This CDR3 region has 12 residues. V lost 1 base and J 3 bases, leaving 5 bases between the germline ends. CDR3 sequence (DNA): TGTGCCTGGAGTGAGGGGACAGATACGCAGTATTTT. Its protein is CAWSEGTDTQYF.

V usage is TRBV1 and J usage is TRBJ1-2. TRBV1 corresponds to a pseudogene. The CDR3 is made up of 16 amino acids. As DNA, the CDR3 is TGCACCAGCAGCCAAGAATTCCGGGTATCTAACTATGGCTACACCTTC. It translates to CTSSQEFRVSNYGYTF.

CDR3 DNA sequence: TGTGCCAGCAGTGGGACAGGGTCTGTGGGAAACACCATATATTTT. Translation: CASSGTGSVGNTIYF. The chain employs TRBV25-1 and TRBJ1-3, with 8 bases lining up with TRBD1. Germline trimming cut 4 bases from V and 4 bases from J; bases unmatched to any gene: 6. Germline V lookup: CDR1 MGHDK, CDR2 SYGVNS. The CDR3 covers 15 residues. The full variable domain, with the rest looked up from reference TRBV25-1 and TRBJ1-3, is EADIYQTPRYLVIGTGKKITLECSQTMGHDKMYWYQQDPGMELHLIHYSYGVNSTEKGDLSSESTVSRIRTEHFPLTLESARPSHTSQYLCASSGTGSVGNTIYFGEGSWLTVV.

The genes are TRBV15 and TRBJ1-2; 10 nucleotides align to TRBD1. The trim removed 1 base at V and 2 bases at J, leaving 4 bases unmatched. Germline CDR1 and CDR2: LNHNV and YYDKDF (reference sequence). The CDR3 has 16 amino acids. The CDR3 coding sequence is TGTGCCACCAGCAGAGTAAGGGACAGGGGAAACTATGGCTACACCTTC. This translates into CATSRVRDRGNYGYTF.

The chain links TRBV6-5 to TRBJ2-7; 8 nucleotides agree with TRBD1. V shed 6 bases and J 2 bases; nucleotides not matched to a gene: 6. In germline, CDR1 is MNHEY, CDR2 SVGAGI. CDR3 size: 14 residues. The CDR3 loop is CASRGTGGTYEQYF. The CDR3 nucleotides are TGTGCCAGCAGAGGGACAGGCGGAACCTACGAGCAGTACTTC.

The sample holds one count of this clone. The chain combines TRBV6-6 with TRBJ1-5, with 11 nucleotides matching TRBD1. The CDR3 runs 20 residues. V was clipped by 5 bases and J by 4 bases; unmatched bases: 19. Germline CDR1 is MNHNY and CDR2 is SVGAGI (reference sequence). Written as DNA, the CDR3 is TGTGCCAGCAGTCCCCGGACAGGGGGCCTTATGGCACCGTTTAATCAGCCCCAGCATTTT. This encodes CASSPRTGGLMAPFNQPQHF.

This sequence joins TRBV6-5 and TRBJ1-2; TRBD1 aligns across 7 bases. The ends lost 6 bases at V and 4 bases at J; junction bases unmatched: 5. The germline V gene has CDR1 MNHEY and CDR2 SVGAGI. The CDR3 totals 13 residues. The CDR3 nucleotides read TGTGCCAGCAGAGACAGGGAAACCTATGGCTACACCTTC. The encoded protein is CASRDRETYGYTF.